The rows below give T cell receptor beta chains drawn from one sample of a study of CD8+ T cells in alopecia areata. Assay: immunoSEQ multiplex PCR; the TCRdb copy retains only in-frame clones and omits some. This sample has around 190,000 clones, with 60% found just once. The input for sequencing was CD4+ T cells sorted from blood, taken at week 24, from a patient treated with tofacitinib. The receptors here all came from a human donor with alopecia areata. CDR3s include the opening cysteine and the closing phenylalanine or tryptophan. The D gene is left open where the match is weak. Part of the rows lack a size; the others show once, few, many or a class for expanded clones.

D gene: NA; J gene: TRBJ2-3; clone size: few; CDR3 length: 13; V gene: TRBV5-1; CDR3 protein: CASSPDRSDTQYF; CDR3 DNA: TGCGCCAGCAGTCCCGACAGGTCGGATACGCAGTATTTT
D gene: TRBD1; J gene: TRBJ2-6; clone size: few; CDR3 length: 16; V gene: TRBV12-5; CDR3 protein: CASGGQLSSGANVLTF; CDR3 DNA: TGTGCTAGTGGGGGACAGTTGAGCTCTGGGGCCAACGTCCTGACTTTC
D gene: TRBD1; J gene: TRBJ1-6; clone size: NA; CDR3 length: 14; V gene: TRBV27; CDR3 protein: CASSTDRGRSPLHF; CDR3 DNA: TGTGCCAGCAGTACGGACAGGGGGAGGTCACCCCTCCACTTT
D gene: TRBD1; J gene: TRBJ1-2; clone size: NA; CDR3 length: 13; V gene: TRBV29-1; CDR3 protein: CSVGEQGAYGYTF; CDR3 DNA: TGCAGCGTTGGGGAACAGGGGGCCTATGGCTACACCTTC
D gene: NA; J gene: TRBJ2-7; clone size: few; CDR3 length: 14; V gene: TRBV27; CDR3 protein: CASSLSGLPYEQYF; CDR3 DNA: TGTGCCAGCAGTTTATCGGGACTCCCCTACGAGCAGTACTTC
D gene: NA; J gene: TRBJ2-7; clone size: once; CDR3 length: 12; V gene: TRBV5-6; CDR3 protein: CASSLGPGEQYF; CDR3 DNA: TGTGCCAGCAGCTTGGGTCCGGGGGAGCAGTACTTC
D gene: TRBD2; J gene: TRBJ2-5; clone size: few; CDR3 length: 16; V gene: TRBV7-6; CDR3 protein: CASSLKPAGPQETQYF; CDR3 DNA: TGTGCCAGCAGCTTAAAGCCAGCGGGGCCTCAAGAGACCCAGTACTTC
D gene: TRBD2; J gene: TRBJ2-5; clone size: NA; CDR3 length: 15; V gene: TRBV12-5; CDR3 protein: CASGLGLAGEETQYF; CDR3 DNA: TGTGCTAGTGGTCTCGGACTAGCGGGGGAAGAGACCCAGTACTTC
D gene: NA; J gene: TRBJ2-3; clone size: NA; CDR3 length: 14; V gene: TRBV7-9; CDR3 protein: CASIAGTPTDTQYF; CDR3 DNA: TGTGCCAGCATCGCCGGGACACCAACAGATACGCAGTATTTT
D gene: TRBD1; J gene: TRBJ1-2; clone size: NA; CDR3 length: 15; V gene: TRBV11-2; CDR3 protein: CASSLPQDRVYGYTF; CDR3 DNA: TGTGCCAGCAGCTTACCCCAGGACAGGGTCTATGGCTACACCTTC
D gene: NA; J gene: TRBJ2-1; clone size: few; CDR3 length: 14; V gene: TRBV11-2; CDR3 protein: CASSLEGRYNEQFF; CDR3 DNA: TGTGCCAGCAGCTTAGAGGGCCGTTACAATGAGCAGTTCTTC
D gene: NA; J gene: TRBJ2-1; clone size: NA; CDR3 length: 15; V gene: TRBV18; CDR3 protein: CASSPVTSSYNEQFF; CDR3 DNA: TGTGCCAGCTCACCTGTGACTAGCTCCTACAATGAGCAGTTCTTC
D gene: NA; J gene: TRBJ1-5; clone size: once; CDR3 length: 13; V gene: TRBV5-1; CDR3 protein: CASSLGTNEPQHF; CDR3 DNA: TGCGCCAGCAGCTTGGGGACAAACGAGCCCCAGCATTTT
D gene: NA; J gene: TRBJ1-3; clone size: NA; CDR3 length: 13; V gene: TRBV30; CDR3 protein: CAWSSTFGGTIYF; CDR3 DNA: TGTGCCTGGAGCTCGACGTTCGGTGGCACCATATATTTT
D gene: NA; J gene: TRBJ1-1; clone size: few; CDR3 length: 14; V gene: TRBV4-3; CDR3 protein: CASSQDRDLREAFF; CDR3 DNA: TGCGCCAGCAGCCAAGATCGGGACCTCCGGGAAGCTTTCTTT
D gene: TRBD1; J gene: TRBJ1-2; clone size: NA; CDR3 length: 14; V gene: TRBV10-2; CDR3 protein: CASTGTANNYGYTF; CDR3 DNA: TGCGCCAGCACAGGGACAGCGAATAACTATGGCTACACCTTC
D gene: TRBD1; J gene: TRBJ2-1; clone size: few; CDR3 length: 14; V gene: TRBV7-2; CDR3 protein: CASSGQDSYNEQFF; CDR3 DNA: TGTGCCAGCAGCGGACAGGACAGTTACAATGAGCAGTTCTTC
D gene: NA; J gene: TRBJ1-1; clone size: NA; CDR3 length: 12; V gene: TRBV7-9; CDR3 protein: CASSQGGREAFF; CDR3 DNA: TGTGCCAGCAGCCAAGGAGGCAGAGAAGCTTTCTTT
D gene: NA; J gene: TRBJ1-2; clone size: NA; CDR3 length: 13; V gene: TRBV30; CDR3 protein: CAWNPDSVRGYTF; CDR3 DNA: TGTGCCTGGAATCCCGACAGCGTGAGGGGCTACACCTTC
D gene: TRBD1; J gene: TRBJ1-2; clone size: NA; CDR3 length: 17; V gene: TRBV25-1; CDR3 protein: CASSEDIRTDRGLGYTF; CDR3 DNA: TGTGCCAGCAGTGAAGACATCCGAACGGACAGGGGGCTTGGCTACACCTTC
D gene: TRBD2; J gene: TRBJ2-3; clone size: NA; CDR3 length: 16; V gene: TRBV29-1; CDR3 protein: CSVEPLAGAHTDTQYF; CDR3 DNA: TGCAGCGTTGAGCCCCTAGCGGGGGCGCACACAGATACGCAGTATTTT
D gene: NA; J gene: TRBJ2-7; clone size: NA; CDR3 length: 13; V gene: TRBV29-1; CDR3 protein: CSVASPGPYEQYF; CDR3 DNA: TGCAGCGTTGCCTCTCCAGGGCCATACGAGCAGTACTTC
D gene: NA; J gene: TRBJ2-5; clone size: NA; CDR3 length: 15; V gene: TRBV5-6; CDR3 protein: CASSLAGRMGETQYF; CDR3 DNA: TGTGCCAGCAGCTTGGCGGGCCGAATGGGGGAGACCCAGTACTTC
D gene: NA; J gene: TRBJ1-2; clone size: NA; CDR3 length: 17; V gene: TRBV5-6; CDR3 protein: CASSFYPSGSTVYGYTF; CDR3 DNA: TGTGCCAGCAGCTTTTATCCGTCCGGCAGCACGGTCTATGGCTACACCTTC
D gene: NA; J gene: TRBJ1-5; clone size: NA; CDR3 length: 12; V gene: TRBV6-1; CDR3 protein: CAAGAPNQPQHF; CDR3 DNA: TGTGCCGCCGGGGCGCCTAATCAGCCCCAGCATTTT
D gene: NA; J gene: TRBJ1-1; clone size: NA; CDR3 length: 13; V gene: TRBV7-6; CDR3 protein: CASSYDRDTEAFF; CDR3 DNA: TGTGCCAGCAGCTACGACCGGGACACTGAAGCTTTCTTT
D gene: NA; J gene: TRBJ1-1; clone size: NA; CDR3 length: 15; V gene: TRBV4-3; CDR3 protein: CASSQDIGQGIEAFF; CDR3 DNA: TGCGCCAGCAGCCAAGATATAGGGCAGGGCATTGAAGCTTTCTTT
D gene: NA; J gene: TRBJ2-7; clone size: NA; CDR3 length: 14; V gene: TRBV7-2; CDR3 protein: CASSRVGSSYEQYF; CDR3 DNA: TGTGCCAGCAGCCGAGTAGGGTCCTCCTACGAGCAGTACTTC
D gene: TRBD1; J gene: TRBJ2-7; clone size: NA; CDR3 length: 13; V gene: TRBV7-2; CDR3 protein: CASSLARDSEQYF; CDR3 DNA: TGTGCCAGCAGCTTAGCCCGGGACAGCGAGCAGTACTTC
D gene: NA; J gene: TRBJ2-3; clone size: NA; CDR3 length: 14; V gene: TRBV9; CDR3 protein: CASSIKGSSDTQYF; CDR3 DNA: TGTGCCAGCAGCATAAAGGGCTCCTCAGATACGCAGTATTTT
D gene: TRBD2; J gene: TRBJ2-3; clone size: NA; CDR3 length: 16; V gene: TRBV11-2; CDR3 protein: CASSRKTTSFTDTQYF; CDR3 DNA: TGTGCCAGCAGCCGGAAAACGACTAGCTTCACAGATACGCAGTATTTT
D gene: TRBD1; J gene: TRBJ1-6; clone size: NA; CDR3 length: 15; V gene: TRBV6-5; CDR3 protein: CASSIAGGWGTPLHF; CDR3 DNA: TGTGCCAGCAGTATCGCAGGGGGCTGGGGAACACCCCTCCACTTT
D gene: NA; J gene: TRBJ2-6; clone size: NA; CDR3 length: 15; V gene: TRBV5-1; CDR3 protein: CASSLATSGANVLTF; CDR3 DNA: TGCGCCAGCAGCTTGGCAACCTCTGGGGCCAACGTCCTGACTTTC
D gene: NA; J gene: TRBJ1-2; clone size: NA; CDR3 length: 13; V gene: TRBV4-3; CDR3 protein: CASSQTGIYGYTF; CDR3 DNA: TGCGCCAGCAGCCAAACAGGGATCTATGGCTACACCTTC
D gene: TRBD1; J gene: TRBJ2-2; clone size: NA; CDR3 length: 16; V gene: TRBV4-3; CDR3 protein: CASSQLGTGTTGELFF; CDR3 DNA: TGCGCCAGCAGCCAATTAGGGACAGGGACGACCGGGGAGCTGTTTTTT
D gene: NA; J gene: TRBJ2-2; clone size: NA; CDR3 length: 14; V gene: TRBV19; CDR3 protein: CASSIGQNTGELFF; CDR3 DNA: TGTGCCAGTAGTATTGGTCAGAACACCGGGGAGCTGTTTTTT
D gene: NA; J gene: TRBJ2-7; clone size: few; CDR3 length: 13; V gene: TRBV10-3; CDR3 protein: CAISELQTYEQYF; CDR3 DNA: TGTGCCATCAGTGAATTACAGACCTACGAGCAGTACTTC
D gene: TRBD2; J gene: TRBJ2-7; clone size: many; CDR3 length: 17; V gene: TRBV9; CDR3 protein: CASSVDASGGISYEQYF; CDR3 DNA: TGTGCCAGCAGCGTAGACGCTAGCGGGGGAATATCCTACGAGCAGTACTTC
D gene: TRBD1; J gene: TRBJ1-5; clone size: NA; CDR3 length: 15; V gene: TRBV2; CDR3 protein: CASSADRGKSQPQHF; CDR3 DNA: TGTGCCAGCAGTGCCGACAGGGGGAAATCTCAGCCCCAGCATTTT
D gene: TRBD1; J gene: TRBJ1-2; clone size: NA; CDR3 length: 14; V gene: TRBV2; CDR3 protein: CASSEARGGGGYTF; CDR3 DNA: TGTGCCAGCAGTGAAGCGAGAGGGGGCGGTGGCTACACCTTC
D gene: NA; J gene: TRBJ2-7; clone size: NA; CDR3 length: 12; V gene: TRBV5-4; CDR3 protein: CASSLDGYEQYF; CDR3 DNA: TGTGCCAGCAGCTTGGATGGATATGAGCAGTACTTC
D gene: TRBD1; J gene: TRBJ1-1; clone size: NA; CDR3 length: 17; V gene: TRBV18; CDR3 protein: CASSPKSTGSGSTEAFF; CDR3 DNA: TGTGCCAGCTCACCTAAATCGACAGGGTCGGGTAGCACTGAAGCTTTCTTT
D gene: NA; J gene: TRBJ2-3; clone size: NA; CDR3 length: 16; V gene: TRBV10-3; CDR3 protein: CASSYGGGLLTDTQYF; CDR3 DNA: TGTGCCAGCAGTTACGGAGGGGGACTACTCACAGATACGCAGTATTTT
D gene: NA; J gene: TRBJ1-2; clone size: NA; CDR3 length: 14; V gene: TRBV23-1; CDR3 protein: CASSPPPALYGYTF; CDR3 DNA: TGCGCCAGCAGTCCCCCTCCGGCCCTCTATGGCTACACCTTC
D gene: TRBD2; J gene: TRBJ2-5; clone size: NA; CDR3 length: 15; V gene: TRBV5-1; CDR3 protein: CASSSGLGGAETQYF; CDR3 DNA: TGCGCCAGCAGCTCGGGACTAGGAGGGGCAGAGACCCAGTACTTC